Detailed here is one T cell receptor beta chain. Its antigen is still unknown. Germline and junction disagree at one end, which may indicate a read error. The data are from a study of OX40 agonist ivuxolimab in advanced cancers. The overall study: A partial response was reached by three patients: one with hepatocellular carcinoma and two with cutaneous melanoma. General study points: Not determined was the antigen specificity of the expanded peripheral T cells.

Produced via immunoSEQ multiplex PCR; TCRdb's table is partial and in-frame only. Of fewer than 70,000 clones listed, approximately 87% are singletons. The CDR3 contains 14 residues. Per the germline V gene, CDR1 is SGHTA and CDR2 is FQGTGA. This TCR was recovered from an adult with an advanced solid tumor such as melanoma, head and neck, liver or kidney cancer. The rearrangement uses TRBV7-3 and TRBJ2-3; D is tentatively TRBD1 or TRBD2 (6 bases each). The specimen comprised CD4+ or CD8+ T cells sorted from blood, sampled in a trial of the OX40 agonist ivuxolimab. This CDR3 is CASSLRGDTDTQYF. The CDR3 coding sequence is TGTGCCAGCAGTTTAAGGGGGGACACAGATACGCAGTATTTT.